The 24 T cell receptor beta chains below come from one sample, sequenced in a study of blood T cell repertoires in COVID-19. Profiled with immunoSEQ multiplex PCR; TCRdb holds only in-frame clones, not every one. Seen here are about 130,000 clones, approximately 84% observed once, and the top ten hold 9.5% to 15%. Material for sequencing was peripheral blood. Source of these receptors: a woman aged 60-75 years with acute or convalescent COVID-19.

The CDR3 reads CVGQGGKVCDYTF. The DNA of the CDR3 is TGCGTCGGACAGGGTGGAAAGGTATGTGACTACACCTTC. V is TRBV5-1 and J is TRBJ1-2; TRBD1 matches at 8 bases. The CDR3 totals 13 residues. Germline V CDR1 and CDR2: SGHRS, YFSETQ.

The chain recombines TRBV6-4 with TRBJ2-6; perhaps TRBD1 as D (5 bases). The CDR3 length is 15 residues. Germline CDR1 MRHNA, CDR2 SNTAGT. V lost 2 bases and J lost 2, with 7 bases in between. This CDR3 is CASSDPGTGANVLTF. The CDR3 nucleotides are TGTGCCAGCAGTGACCCAGGGACTGGGGCCAACGTCCTGACTTTC.

The chain links TRBV5-4 to TRBJ1-5; D not resolved. Trimming took off 0 bases at V and 6 bases at J, with 10 bases between the two ends. Germline values: CDR1 SGHNT, CDR2 YYREEE (reference sequence). The CDR3 runs 14 residues. The CDR3 DNA reads as TGTGCCAGCAGCTTGGGGGGTGCGGGTCAGCCCCAGCATTTT. Residues: CASSLGGAGQPQHF.

The chain combines TRBV9 with TRBJ2-7; perhaps TRBD2 as D (6 bases). CDR3 length: 14 amino acids. V lost 3 bases, J lost 7 bases, and 17 bases lay in between. The V gene's germline CDR1 is SGDLS and CDR2 YYNGEE. CDR3 residues: CASSAGGGTTEQYF. As DNA, the CDR3 is TGTGCCAGCAGCGCGGGTGGGGGGACCACTGAGCAGTACTTC.

This chain links TRBV5-1 with TRBJ2-5; tentative D call: TRBD1 (8 bases). Per germline, CDR1 SGHRS and CDR2 YFSETQ. Trimming stripped 0 bases from V and 9 bases from J, with 15 bases between. The CDR3 totals 14 residues. The CDR3 reads CASSLGQGRAAQYF. CDR3 nucleotides: TGCGCCAGCAGCTTGGGACAGGGGAGGGCGGCCCAGTACTTC.

The rearrangement joins TRBV5-1 to TRBJ1-5; no reliable D call. The germline V gene encodes CDR1 SGHRS and CDR2 YFSETQ. There are 15 residues in the CDR3. V lost 0 bases to trimming and J lost 7 bases, with 14 bases between them. CDR3 amino acids: CASSLAPGSGQPQHF. DNA of the CDR3: TGCGCCAGCAGCTTGGCCCCGGGATCCGGCCAGCCCCAGCATTTT.

CDR3 region: CASIPGTGWEKLFF. Here the CDR3 DNA reads TGTGCCAGCATCCCCGGGACAGGTTGGGAAAAACTGTTTTTT. V usage is TRBV21-1 and J usage is TRBJ1-4; the table's D call of TRBD1 was not tested on the DNA. TRBV21-1 is described as a pseudogene. The CDR3 runs to 14 residues.

V and J are TRBV28 and TRBJ1-5, with a possible D match to TRBD1 (5 bases). CDR3 size: 15 residues. Germline CDR1 MDHEN, CDR2 SYDVKM. V lost 4 bases and J 5 bases, leaving 15 bases between the germline ends. CDR3 amino acids: CASSSAGGNHQPQHF. The CDR3 DNA is TGTGCCAGCAGTTCGGCCGGGGGGAATCATCAGCCCCAGCATTTT.

This chain uses TRBV24-1 with TRBJ1-5; D unresolved. Trimming took off 9 bases at V and 2 bases at J, with 7 bases between the two ends. The CDR3 loop spans 12 amino acids. CDR1 KGHDR and CDR2 SFDVKD come from the germline V gene. The chain's CDR3 is CATGQGNQPQHF. The CDR3, as DNA: TGTGCCACCGGGCAGGGCAATCAGCCCCAGCATTTT.

This rearrangement joins TRBV15 to TRBJ1-1; 7 nucleotides match TRBD1. The CDR3 has 16 amino acids. Trimming took 5 bases from V and 1 from J; bases not matched to a gene: 10. Germline CDR1 reads LNHNV; CDR2 reads YYDKDF (reference sequence). CDR3 sequence reads: CATSGYQYRGNTEAFF. CDR3 nucleotides: TGTGCCACCAGCGGATACCAATACAGGGGGAACACTGAAGCTTTCTTT.

The chain combines TRBV5-1 with TRBJ2-3, with D possibly being TRBD2 (5 bases). V was cut by 5 bases and J by 2 bases, with 12 bases left in between. Germline values: CDR1 SGHRS, CDR2 YFSETQ. This CDR3 has 14 residues. The CDR3 region is CASRPEALTDTQYF. Written as DNA, the CDR3 is TGCGCCAGCAGACCGGAGGCCCTCACAGATACGCAGTATTTT.

This clone has just one count. The rearrangement uses TRBV24-1 and TRBJ1-2; TRBD1 might be the D (5 bases). Germline-derived CDR1 and CDR2 are KGHDR and SFDVKD. CDR3 length: 19 residues. The V end was cut by 0 bases, the J end by 0 bases, with 19 bases between. The CDR3 nucleotides read TGTGCCACCAGTGATTTGCAACCGGCAGGTAGGGGAACTAACTATGGCTACACCTTC. This sequence encodes CATSDLQPAGRGTNYGYTF.

The chain recombines TRBV15 with TRBJ2-3, with 7 bases that match TRBD1. Germline-derived CDR1 and CDR2 are LNHNV and YYDKDF (reference sequence). The junction had 3 bases not matched to a gene; V was cut back by 2 bases and J by 1 base. CDR3 size: 15 residues. CDR3 protein: CATSRRGPGTDTQYF. The CDR3 DNA reads TGTGCCACCAGCAGAAGGGGGCCCGGCACAGATACGCAGTATTTT.

The chain combines TRBV4-2 with TRBJ1-2; TRBD1 aligns across 9 bases. The CDR3 loop spans 17 amino acids. The J segment lost 3 bases and the V segment lost 3 bases, leaving 11 bases of the junction unmatched. Germline values: CDR1 LGHNA, CDR2 YNFKEQ. The CDR3 spells CASSQATSTGGDYGYTF. The CDR3, as DNA: TGTGCCAGCAGCCAGGCTACTTCTACAGGGGGCGACTATGGCTACACCTTC.

The chain combines TRBV7-2 with TRBJ1-3; TRBD1 matches at 7 bases. The CDR3 is made up of 15 amino acids. Germline V gene lookup returns CDR1 SGHTA and CDR2 FQGNSA. The J segment lost 0 bases and the V segment lost 5 bases, leaving 4 bases of the junction unmatched. CDR3: CASSADRASGNTIYF. The CDR3 DNA follows: TGTGCCAGCAGCGCCGACAGGGCCTCTGGAAACACCATATATTTT.

The V call is TRBV2, the J call TRBJ2-1, with 7 bases identical to TRBD2. CDR1 and CDR2 from the germline V gene are SNHLY and FYNNEI. V dropped 3 bases and J dropped 6; count of bases not matched to a gene: 2. The CDR3 contains 13 residues. The DNA of the CDR3 is TGTGCCAGCAGTGAGGGGGGGGTCAATGAGCAGTTCTTC. Protein product: CASSEGGVNEQFF. The variable domain in full, with the rest retrieved from reference TRBV2 and TRBJ2-1, is EPEVTQTPSHQVTQMGQEVILRCVPISNHLYFYWYRQILGQKVEFLVSFYNNEISEKSEIFDDQFSVERPDGSNFTLKIRSTKLEDSAMYFCASSEGGVNEQFFGPGTRLTVL.

The chain combines TRBV7-2 with TRBJ1-2, with 7 positions matching TRBD1. Losses at the gene ends were 1 base for V and 4 bases for J; bases not matched to a gene: 3. Germline CDR1 reads SGHTA; CDR2 reads FQGNSA. The CDR3 runs to 14 residues. CDR3 region: CASSLGSGGYGYTF. CDR3 in DNA: TGTGCCAGCAGCTTAGGATCAGGGGGCTATGGCTACACCTTC. The variable domain in full, completed from reference TRBV7-2 and TRBJ1-2, reads GAGVSQSPSNKVTEKGKDVELRCDPISGHTALYWYRQSLGQGLEFLIYFQGNSAPDKSGLPSDRFSAERTGGSVSTLTIQRTQQEDSAVYLCASSLGSGGYGYTFGSGTRLTVV.

CDR3 DNA sequence: TGTGCCAGCAAGAGTTGGACAGGGGAGTTAAACACCATATATTTT. Its protein product is CASKSWTGELNTIYF. This rearrangement joins TRBV6-5 to TRBJ1-3; the match to TRBD1 covers 9 bases. This CDR3 has 15 residues. CDR1 and CDR2 (germline): MNHEY, SVGAGI. The ends lost 7 bases at V and 6 bases at J; junction bases unmatched: 10.

The CDR3 loop reads CASSSRLAHNEQFF. The CDR3 DNA follows: TGTGCCAGCAGCTCCCGACTAGCTCACAATGAGCAGTTCTTC. The J gene is TRBJ2-1, the V gene TRBV7-2; TRBD2 matches at 7 bases. The CDR3 totals 14 residues. CDR1 and CDR2 (germline): SGHTA, FQGNSA. With V trimmed by 4 bases and J by 5 bases, 5 bases remained unmatched.

The chain recombines TRBV7-2 with TRBJ1-4; D uncertain. The CDR3 contains 15 residues. Trimming removed 0 bases from V and 4 bases from J, with 9 bases in between. Germline V lookup: CDR1 SGHTA, CDR2 FQGNSA. The CDR3: CASSLAAGRNEKLFF. The CDR3 DNA follows: TGTGCCAGCAGCTTAGCGGCAGGCCGTAATGAAAAACTGTTTTTT.

The V call is TRBV18, the J call TRBJ1-4; D is perhaps TRBD1 (5 bases). The CDR3 has 15 residues. The germline CDR1 and CDR2 sequences are KGHSH and LQKENI. Trimming stripped 2 bases from V and 8 bases from J, with 15 bases between. CDR3 coding DNA: TGTGCCAGCTCACCAGAGGGACTCCGGGGCGAAAAACTGTTTTTT. It yields the protein CASSPEGLRGEKLFF.

The chain links TRBV27 to TRBJ1-1, with TRBD1 matching over 9 bases. V lost 6 bases to trimming and J lost 5 bases; unmatched junction nucleotides: 7. Germline V gives CDR1 MNHEY, CDR2 SMNVEV (reference sequence). This CDR3 region has 14 residues. The CDR3 DNA sequence: TGTGCCAGCAGGTCCAACAGGGGGCCAACTGAAGCTTTCTTT. As protein: CASRSNRGPTEAFF.

The chain links TRBV5-1 to TRBJ1-3, with D uncertain. Germline V gives CDR1 SGHRS, CDR2 YFSETQ. The CDR3 extends over 16 amino acids. The V end lost 4 bases, the J end lost 0 bases, and 14 bases lay between the germline ends. In nucleotides, the CDR3 is TGCGCCAGCAGCCTCATATCGCTAGACTCTGGAAACACCATATATTTT. Its protein is CASSLISLDSGNTIYF.

The chain recombines TRBV5-1 with TRBJ2-3; D is uncertain. The CDR3 totals 16 residues. The germline V and J ends were trimmed by 0 bases and 0 bases, with 11 bases remaining between them. The germline V gene has CDR1 SGHRS and CDR2 YFSETQ. The CDR3 is CASSLVLGSSTDTQYF. For the CDR3, the DNA is TGCGCCAGCAGCTTGGTTCTCGGTTCTAGCACAGATACGCAGTATTTT.